This TCR beta chain emerged from a study of T cells in Graves' hyperthyroidism and ophthalmopathy. Study-wide results and limits: Median prediction lead before ophthalmopathy onset was around 7 months with the model.

Of note for this clonotype: The antigen is not known.

Amplification of TCR beta CDR3 regions used RNA as the template. The TCR CDR3 was amplified in a first-round RT-PCR using the HTBI primer set. Using its own MiXCR run on the multiplex PCR reads, TCRdb lists one record per CDR3 protein. The sample contains 600,000 or so distinct CDR3 sequences, around 15% of which appear only once. The CDR3 sequence is 13 residues long. Trimming cost V 6 bases and J 1 base, with 7 bases left between them. Per the germline V gene, CDR1 is SQVTM and CDR2 is ANQGSEA. The authors obtained PBMCs from 10 ml of fresh peripheral blood. V and J are TRBV29-1 and TRBJ2-6; D is ambiguous. The TCR originated in a woman aged 50 to 60 with Graves' ophthalmopathy. The sample comprised blood. Here the CDR3 reads CSVWLSGANVLTF. The CDR3 coding sequence is TGCAGCGTCTGGCTATCTGGGGCCAACGTCCTGACTTTC.